One and the same sample provided the 14 T cell receptor beta chains below, sequenced in a study of T cells in localized non-small cell lung cancer (dated by TCRdb to the early 2020s). The receptor library was made with the immunoSEQ multiplex PCR assay. Held by TCRdb, this immuneACCESS table contains in-frame sequences only and omits some clones. Under half of the omission traces to an unresolved V gene where checked; the cause of the rest is unknown. The sample records tens of thousands of clones, roughly 87% of which are singletons. The top ten clones comprise about 29% of the sample. The specimen comprised peripheral blood, sampled before any cancer treatment. Source of these receptors: a male donor older than 55 with stage I squamous cell lung carcinoma.

The rearrangement joins TRBV27 to TRBJ2-5; D ambiguous. Trimming stripped 10 bases from V and 0 bases from J, with 9 bases between. The CDR3 is 12 residues long. Per the germline V gene, CDR1 is MNHEY and CDR2 is SMNVEV (reference sequence). CDR3 amino acids: CATIDHQETQYF. Here the CDR3 DNA reads TGTGCCACCATTGACCACCAAGAGACCCAGTACTTC.

This rearrangement joins TRBV9 to TRBJ2-1, with TRBD2 matching over 14 bases. Germline lookup yields CDR1 SGDLS and CDR2 YYNGEE. Losses at the gene ends were 0 bases for V and 9 bases for J; bases not matched to a gene: 11. The CDR3 is 18 amino acids. CDR3 bases: TGTGCCAGCAGCGTAGACGAGGGACTAGCGGGAGTATTTGGTGAGCAGTTCTTC. It encodes CASSVDEGLAGVFGEQFF.

Worth noting for this clone: This CDR3 is also generated by other DNA sequences in the sample. The chain is built from TRBV27 and TRBJ1-5; D is possibly TRBD1 (5 bases). The CDR3 length is 15 residues. The germline gives CDR1 MNHEY, CDR2 SMNVEV (reference sequence). Deletions cut 5 bases from V and 7 bases from J, with 18 bases between. DNA for the CDR3: TGTGCCAGCAGTCGGGGAACAGGAGGCTGGCAGCCCCAGCATTTT. Translated: CASSRGTGGWQPQHF.

J is TRBJ2-7 and V is TRBV6-5; D uncertain. Germline values: CDR1 MNHEY, CDR2 SVGAGI. The CDR3 runs to 13 residues. With 1 base removed from V and 5 bases from J, the gap between germline ends came to 9 bases. The DNA for the CDR3 is TGTGCCAGCAGTTACTACGGCTATGACGAGCAGTACTTC. Translated: CASSYYGYDEQYF.

V and J are TRBV7-2 and TRBJ2-1; TRBD2 agrees at 7 bases. The germline V gene has CDR1 SGHTA and CDR2 FQGNSA. V trimming: 0 bases; J trimming: 7 bases; junction bases outside the gene matches: 9. This CDR3 contains 16 residues. The CDR3 nucleotides are TGTGCCAGCAGCTTAGCGTGGAGGACTAGGGGAAATGAGCAGTTCTTC. Its translation: CASSLAWRTRGNEQFF.

This clone has only one observation. V and J are TRBV5-6 and TRBJ2-3; D remains unclear. V was shortened by 1 base and J by 4 bases, with 7 bases between the two germline ends. The CDR3 length is 13 residues. The germline gives CDR1 SGHDT, CDR2 YYEEEE. CDR3 sequence reads: CASSLPGPDTQYF. The CDR3 DNA reads as TGTGCCAGCAGCTTGCCAGGACCAGATACGCAGTATTTT. Full variable domain (remainder filled in from reference TRBV5-6 and TRBJ2-3): DAGVTQSPTHLIKTRGQQVTLRCSPKSGHDTVSWYQQALGQGPQFIFQYYEEEERQRGNFPDRFSGHQFPNYSSELNVNALLLGDSALYLCASSLPGPDTQYFGPGTRLTVL.

V is TRBV4-3 and J is TRBJ2-2; D uncertain. Germline V lookup: CDR1 LGHNA, CDR2 YSLEER. The CDR3 has 15 residues. V was clipped by 0 bases and J by 1 base, with 6 bases between them. CDR3 coding DNA: TGCGCCAGCAGCCAAGATCGGGTGAACACCGGGGAGCTGTTTTTT. Its protein is CASSQDRVNTGELFF.

This clone was seen a single time. This chain uses TRBV30 with TRBJ1-1; no clear D. Germline CDR1 and CDR2: GTSNPN and SVGIG (reference sequence). The V end lost 0 bases, the J end lost 10 bases, and 12 bases lay between the germline ends. This CDR3 has 12 amino acids. CDR3 residues: CAWSVMRAAAFF. For the CDR3, the DNA is TGTGCCTGGAGTGTAATGAGGGCGGCAGCTTTCTTT.

J is TRBJ1-1 and V is TRBV5-5, with no clear D. The CDR3 is made up of 15 amino acids. V lost 6 bases, J lost 2 bases, and 17 bases lay in between. Germline CDR1 SGHKS, CDR2 YYEKEE (reference sequence). CDR3 in DNA: TGTGCCAGCATAGGATCGGTGGTGTCAAACACTGAAGCTTTCTTT. As protein: CASIGSVVSNTEAFF.

This clone came up once. V usage is TRBV7-2 and J usage is TRBJ2-1; TRBD2 aligns across 9 bases. Germline assignment: CDR1 SGHTA and CDR2 FQGNSA. The CDR3 has 15 residues. V lost 5 bases and J lost 0; bases outside the gene matches: 2. The CDR3 DNA reads as TGTGCCAGCAGCCTGGGACTAGCCTCCTACAATGAGCAGTTCTTC. It encodes CASSLGLASYNEQFF.

This clone was found a few times. V gene TRBV5-4 combines with J gene TRBJ2-1, with a weak D call TRBD2 (6 bases). CDR3 size: 16 residues. Germline V gives CDR1 SGHNT, CDR2 YYREEE (reference sequence). Trimming left V 4 bases short and J 6 bases short, with 20 bases between. The CDR3, as DNA: TGTGCCAGCAGCAGCCGAAGACTAGTTTCGGGCAATGAGCAGTTCTTC. This codes for CASSSRRLVSGNEQFF.

The V and J genes are TRBV9 and TRBJ1-2; D is unclear. Trimming left V 3 bases short and J 4 bases short, with 16 bases between. Germline values: CDR1 SGDLS, CDR2 YYNGEE. There are 15 residues in the CDR3. DNA of the CDR3: TGTGCCAGCAGCGGAGAATCGACACGGGCCTATGGCTACACCTTC. Amino acids: CASSGESTRAYGYTF.

The rearrangement links TRBV11-2 to TRBJ2-1; tentative D call: TRBD1 (6 bases). Trimming removed 2 bases from V and 0 bases from J, with 14 bases in between. Per the germline V gene, CDR1 is SGHAT and CDR2 is FQNNGV. This CDR3 is 17 amino acids long. CDR3: CASSLRRNRVSYNEQFF. The CDR3 DNA follows: TGTGCCAGCAGCTTAAGGAGGAACAGGGTCTCCTACAATGAGCAGTTCTTC.

The genes are TRBV7-3 and TRBJ2-1, with D maybe TRBD1 (6 bases). The length of the CDR3 is 14 residues. Trimming cost V 3 bases and J 12 bases, with 18 bases left between them. Germline V gene sequence: CDR1 SGHTA, CDR2 FQGTGA. The CDR3 sequence is CASSLGTSTAGQFF. The CDR3 coding sequence is TGTGCCAGCAGCTTGGGGACATCCACCGCGGGGCAGTTCTTC. Supplemented by reference TRBV7-3 and TRBJ2-1, the full variable domain reads GAGVSQTPSNKVTEKGKYVELRCDPISGHTALYWYRQSLGQGPEFLIYFQGTGAADDSGLPNDRFFAVRPEGSVSTLKIQRTERGDSAVYLCASSLGTSTAGQFFGPGTRLTVL.